This T cell receptor beta chain was recovered during a study of cytomegalovirus exposure and HLA in healthy donors. Findings and caveats of the study: Clonal expansion was found to be greater in HLA-associated TCR beta chains than in equally common others in a later analysis. Productive rates of about 87% or about 30% were seen for most TCR beta V segments in an earlier analysis.

For this clone: Its antigen is not identified.

Germline CDR1 and CDR2: MNHEY and SVGAGI. V lost 2 bases, J lost 0 bases, and 7 bases lay in between. CDR3 length equals 15 residues. Vbeta (60) and Jbeta (13) primers were used in the PCR. Sequencing was performed with immunoSEQ multiplex PCR; in TCRdb, only in-frame clones are kept and a portion is missing. Here the sample spans about 140,000 clones, about 74% being singletons. Sequencing was done on a sample of PBMCs. The clonotype originates from a man aged 40-49 years in good health and CMV-seronegative. J is TRBJ2-2 and V is TRBV6-5, with no clear D. CDR3: CASSYPSANTGELFF. Written as DNA, the CDR3 is TGTGCCAGCAGTTACCCCTCCGCGAACACCGGGGAGCTGTTTTTT.